The T cell receptor (beta chain) described here comes from a study of pediatric ulcerative colitis. There are 14 residues in the CDR3. The germline CDR1 and CDR2 sequences are SGDLS and YYNGEE. V lost 3 bases, J lost 4 bases, and 12 bases lay in between. Using immunoSEQ multiplex PCR, the repertoire was profiled, and TCRdb retains in-frame clones only, with some absent. The repertoire has around 65,000 clones, more than 60% of them found once; the top ten carry roughly 5.2%. This TCR was sampled from a boy aged 10-17 years with moderate ulcerative colitis. V and J are TRBV9 and TRBJ2-3, with D possibly being TRBD2 (6 bases). The sequenced sample consisted of blood. The CDR3: CASSAGLTSDTQYF. The CDR3 region has the DNA TGTGCCAGCAGCGCGGGACTTACTTCAGATACGCAGTATTTT.